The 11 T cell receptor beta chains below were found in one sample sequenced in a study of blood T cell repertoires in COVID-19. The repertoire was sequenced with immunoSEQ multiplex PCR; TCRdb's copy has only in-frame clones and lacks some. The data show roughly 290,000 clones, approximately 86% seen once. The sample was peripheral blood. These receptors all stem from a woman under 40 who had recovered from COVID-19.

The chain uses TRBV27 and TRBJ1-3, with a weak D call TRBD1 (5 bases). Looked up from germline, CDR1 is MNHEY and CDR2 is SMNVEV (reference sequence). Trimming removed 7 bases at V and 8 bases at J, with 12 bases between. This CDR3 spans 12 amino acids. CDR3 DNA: TGTGCCAGCAACCAGGGTCCGGACACCATATATTTT. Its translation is CASNQGPDTIYF.

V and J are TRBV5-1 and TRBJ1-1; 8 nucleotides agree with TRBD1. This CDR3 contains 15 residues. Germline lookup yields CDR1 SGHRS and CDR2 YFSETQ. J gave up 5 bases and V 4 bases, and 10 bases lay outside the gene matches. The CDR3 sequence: CASSRRGTGGTEAFF. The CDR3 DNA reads TGCGCCAGCAGCAGACGCGGGACAGGAGGTACTGAAGCTTTCTTT. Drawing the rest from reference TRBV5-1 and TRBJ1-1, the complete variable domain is KAGVTQTPRYLIKTRGQQVTLSCSPISGHRSVSWYQQTPGQGLQFLFEYFSETQRNKGNFPGRFSGRQFSNSRSEMNVSTLELGDSALYLCASSRRGTGGTEAFFGQGTRLTVV.

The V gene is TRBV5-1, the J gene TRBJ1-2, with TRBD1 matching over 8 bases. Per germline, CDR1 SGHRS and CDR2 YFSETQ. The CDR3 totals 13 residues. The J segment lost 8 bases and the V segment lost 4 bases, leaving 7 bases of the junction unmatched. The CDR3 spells CASSQPTGEGYTF. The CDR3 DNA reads TGCGCCAGCAGCCAACCGACAGGGGAAGGCTACACCTTC.

CDR3 in amino acids: CASSDSPGEGQPQHF. Written as DNA, the CDR3 is TGTGCCAGCAGTGACTCTCCGGGAGAGGGTCAGCCCCAGCATTTT. V is TRBV6-4 and J is TRBJ1-5; unclear D gene. Trimming shortened V by 0 bases and J by 6 bases, and 12 bases separated the two germline ends. Germline V gene data show CDR1 as MRHNA and CDR2 as SNTAGT. The CDR3 is made up of 15 amino acids.

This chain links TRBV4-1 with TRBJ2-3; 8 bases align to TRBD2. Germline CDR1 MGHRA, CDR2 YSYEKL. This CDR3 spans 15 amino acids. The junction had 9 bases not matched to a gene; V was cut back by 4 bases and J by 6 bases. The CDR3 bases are TGCGCCAGCAGCCCAATCCGGGGGGGCCCCGATACGCAGTATTTT. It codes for CASSPIRGGPDTQYF.

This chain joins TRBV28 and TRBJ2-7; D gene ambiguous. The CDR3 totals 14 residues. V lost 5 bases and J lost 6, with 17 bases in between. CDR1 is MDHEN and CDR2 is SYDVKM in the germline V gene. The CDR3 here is CASSPTGVVGEQYF. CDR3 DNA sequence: TGTGCCAGCAGTCCGACGGGTGTGGTTGGCGAGCAGTACTTC.

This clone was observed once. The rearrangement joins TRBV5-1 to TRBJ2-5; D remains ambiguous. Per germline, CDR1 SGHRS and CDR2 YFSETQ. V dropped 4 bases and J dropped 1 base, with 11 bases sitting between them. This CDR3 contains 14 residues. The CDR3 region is CASSPPAVQETQYF. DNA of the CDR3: TGCGCCAGCAGCCCCCCTGCAGTCCAAGAGACCCAGTACTTC.

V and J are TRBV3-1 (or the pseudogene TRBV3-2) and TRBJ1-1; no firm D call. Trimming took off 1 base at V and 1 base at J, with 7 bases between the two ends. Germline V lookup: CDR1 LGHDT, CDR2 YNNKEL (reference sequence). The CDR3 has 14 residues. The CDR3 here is CASSQGAGNTEAFF. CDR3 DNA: TGTGCCAGCAGCCAAGGCGCTGGGAACACTGAAGCTTTCTTT.

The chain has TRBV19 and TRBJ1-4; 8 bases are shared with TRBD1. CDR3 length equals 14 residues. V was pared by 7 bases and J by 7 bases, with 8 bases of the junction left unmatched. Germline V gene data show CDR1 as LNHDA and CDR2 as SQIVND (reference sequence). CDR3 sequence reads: CASTGGQGGEKLFF. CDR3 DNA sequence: TGTGCCAGTACCGGCGGACAGGGCGGTGAAAAACTGTTTTTT. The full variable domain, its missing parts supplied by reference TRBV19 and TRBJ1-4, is DGGITQSPKYLFRKEGQNVTLSCEQNLNHDAMYWYRQDPGQGLRLIYYSQIVNDFQKGDIAEGYSVSREKKESFPLTVTSAQKNPTAFYLCASTGGQGGEKLFFGSGTQLSVL.

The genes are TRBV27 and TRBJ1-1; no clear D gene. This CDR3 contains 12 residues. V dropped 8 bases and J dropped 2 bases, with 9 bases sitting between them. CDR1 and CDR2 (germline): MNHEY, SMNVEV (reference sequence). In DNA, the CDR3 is TGTGCCAGCGGTACGGGTAACACTGAAGCTTTCTTT. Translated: CASGTGNTEAFF.

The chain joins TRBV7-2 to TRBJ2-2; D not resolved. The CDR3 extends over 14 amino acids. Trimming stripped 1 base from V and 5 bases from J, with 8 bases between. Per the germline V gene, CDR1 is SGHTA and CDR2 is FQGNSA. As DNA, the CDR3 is TGTGCCAGCAGCTTAGTCAGGAATACCGGGGAGCTGTTTTTT. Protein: CASSLVRNTGELFF.